Following are 5 T cell receptor beta chains from one sample sequenced in a study of human T cells and chemical hapten exposure. Time point specified: patch test 1, 2 weeks after DPC sensitization. Treatment given: therapeutic diphenylcyclopropenone sensitization with weekly scalp DPC. TCRdb fed the RACE reads into MiXCR, producing one record per CDR3 protein. Altogether about 120,000 distinct CDR3 sequences are present, 12% to 15% being singletons, with the ten largest covering 0.7% to 0.95%. The sequences come from whole blood, collected in connection with sensitization to the hapten diphenylcyclopropenone (DPC). The receptor set was obtained from a man aged 18 to 29 with alopecia areata. Some clones in this sample may be carry-over from other donors' samples.

The chain couples TRBV7-2 to TRBJ1-6; D not resolved. Germline CDR1 reads SGHTA; CDR2 reads FQGNSA. The CDR3 is made up of 15 amino acids. The ends were cut back, 1 base at V and 4 bases at J, with 8 bases in the middle. The CDR3 loop reads CASSLVAEYNSPLHF. As DNA, the CDR3 is TGTGCCAGCAGCTTAGTGGCCGAATATAATTCACCCCTCCACTTT.

Note on this clonotype: The missing conserved phenylalanine or tryptophan at the end of this CDR3 makes a read error likely. The DNA is left out, because the CDR3 cannot be placed on it with certainty; the CDR3 is given as TCRdb lists it. The rearrangement joins TRBV29-1 to TRBJ1-3; TRBD1 reflects the table's D call only, with no check against the DNA. Including both end residues, the CDR3 is 8 amino acids long. Germline V gene sequence: CDR1 SQVTM, CDR2 ANQGSEA. The CDR3 sequence: CSVERDSS.

The chain links TRBV20-1 to TRBJ1-1; the D gene is possibly TRBD1 (5 bases). Between the trimmed V and J ends, which lost 3 bases and 10 bases, there was a span of 9 bases. Germline CDR1 DFQATT, CDR2 SNEGSKA (reference sequence). The CDR3 has 10 residues. The CDR3 sequence is CSARRDAAFF. The CDR3 bases are TGCAGTGCTAGGCGGGACGCAGCTTTCTTT.

This clonotype has more than one count but fewer than ten. The J gene is TRBJ2-5, the V gene TRBV12-3 or TRBV12-4, with 8 bases that match TRBD2. CDR3 length equals 15 residues. V lost 6 bases and J lost 5; bases outside the gene matches: 11. CDR3 sequence reads: CASRKGLAGTETQYF. The CDR3 DNA is TGTGCCAGCAGAAAAGGACTAGCTGGTACTGAGACCCAGTACTTC.

J is TRBJ2-3 and V is TRBV20-1, with D tentatively TRBD2 (6 bases). Germline assignment: CDR1 DFQATT and CDR2 SNEGSKA (reference sequence). The CDR3 has 15 amino acids. Trimming left V 3 bases short and J 2 bases short, with 15 bases between. CDR3 coding DNA: TGCAGTGCTAGTCCGGGGGATTTGGTCACAGATACGCAGTATTTT. Translating it yields CSASPGDLVTDTQYF.